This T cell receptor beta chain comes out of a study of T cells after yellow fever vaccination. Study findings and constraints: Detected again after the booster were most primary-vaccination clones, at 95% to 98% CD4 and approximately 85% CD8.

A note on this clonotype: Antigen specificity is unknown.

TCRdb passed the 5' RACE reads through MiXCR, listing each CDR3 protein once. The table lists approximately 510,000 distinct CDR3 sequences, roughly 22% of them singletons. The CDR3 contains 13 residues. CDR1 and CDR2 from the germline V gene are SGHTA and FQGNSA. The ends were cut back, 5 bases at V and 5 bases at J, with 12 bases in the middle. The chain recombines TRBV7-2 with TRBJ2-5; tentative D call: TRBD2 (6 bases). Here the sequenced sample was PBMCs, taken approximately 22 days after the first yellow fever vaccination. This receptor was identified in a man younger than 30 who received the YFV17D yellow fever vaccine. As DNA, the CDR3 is TGTGCCAGCAGCCGACCGGGGGTCGAGACCCAGTACTTC. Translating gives CASSRPGVETQYF.